This TCR beta chain derives from a study of T cells in Graves' hyperthyroidism and ophthalmopathy. Overall study context: Peripheral blood was drawn at first diagnosis, prior to all treatment. Study results and caveats: Most thyroid clonotypes expanded above 0.001 were also detected in blood.

Patients were aged 18 to 65, had disease duration under 2 months, and had newly diagnosed hyperthyroidism. Diagnostic decisions used clinical symptoms, serum thyroxine and TRAb, thyroid ultrasound and orbital computed tomography. Using RNA transcripts as the source, TCR beta CDR3 regions were amplified. In the first-round RT-PCR of the TCR CDR3, the HTBI primer set was used. TCRdb reprocessed the multiplex PCR reads via MiXCR and lists one record per CDR3 protein. The data hold some 720,000 distinct CDR3 sequences, with about a sixth observed a single time. This CDR3 is 15 amino acids long. V lost 4 bases to trimming and J lost 4 bases; unmatched junction nucleotides: 5. CDR1 MDHEN and CDR2 SYDVKM come from the germline V gene. This clonotype was counted many times. Its cognate antigen is unknown.

This sequence joins TRBV28 and TRBJ2-7, with 12 bases fitting TRBD2. The sample comprised blood. This clonotype was obtained from a man between 18 and 29 years old with Graves' hyperthyroidism. The CDR3 DNA sequence: TGTGCCAGCAGTTCGGGACTAGCGGGTTCATACGAGCAGTACTTC. It encodes CASSSGLAGSYEQYF.